Below, 11 T cell receptor beta chains from the same sample are listed, as sequenced in a study of OX40 agonist ivuxolimab in advanced cancers. Assay used: immunoSEQ multiplex PCR; TCRdb lists only in-frame clones, some missing. The sample has fewer than 85,000 clones; just under 90% are singletons. The specimen was CD4+ or CD8+ T cells sorted from blood, collected in a trial of the OX40 agonist ivuxolimab. These receptors came from an adult with an advanced solid tumor such as melanoma, head and neck, liver or kidney cancer.

The chain recombines TRBV9 with TRBJ2-5, with D possibly TRBD2 on 5 matching bases. Germline V CDR1 and CDR2: SGDLS, YYNGEE. V dropped 0 bases and J dropped 0 bases, with 15 bases sitting between them. This CDR3 has 17 residues. This CDR3 is CASSVGLRALYQETQYF. For the CDR3, the DNA is TGTGCCAGCAGCGTAGGGCTGCGGGCGCTGTACCAAGAGACCCAGTACTTC.

The gene calls are TRBV28 and TRBJ1-2, with 9 bases matching TRBD1. The CDR3 extends over 15 amino acids. With 4 bases clipped from V and 5 bases from J, the junction kept 8 bases outside the gene matches. The germline gives CDR1 MDHEN, CDR2 SYDVKM. The CDR3 DNA follows: TGTGCCAGCAGTTCGGGACAGGGAAGTATTTATGGCTACACCTTC. Encoded protein: CASSSGQGSIYGYTF.

The V gene is TRBV6-5, the J gene TRBJ2-1; 8 bases agree with TRBD2. After removal of 3 bases from V and 1 base from J, the junction contained 2 bases not matched to a gene. Germline lookup yields CDR1 MNHEY and CDR2 SVGAGI. The CDR3 sequence is 15 residues long. The CDR3 here is CASSYVAGSYNEQFF. DNA for the CDR3: TGTGCCAGCAGTTATGTAGCGGGATCCTACAATGAGCAGTTCTTC.

The chain recombines TRBV9 with TRBJ2-1; D gene ambiguous. The CDR3 extends over 13 amino acids. Trimming took off 6 bases at V and 7 bases at J, with 14 bases between the two ends. CDR1 is SGDLS, CDR2 YYNGEE, per germline. Written as DNA, the CDR3 is TGTGCCAGCACCCCCCATGGGAATAATGAGCAGTTCTTC. Protein sequence: CASTPHGNNEQFF.

This clone was recorded once. The chain has TRBV18 and TRBJ2-1, with 11 bases matching TRBD2. The CDR3 sequence is 17 residues long. Trimming removed 5 bases from V and 9 bases from J; junction bases left unmatched: 15. CDR1 and CDR2 from the germline V gene are KGHSH and LQKENI. In DNA form, the CDR3 reads TGTGCCAGCTCAAGTCTAGCGGGAGGCCTAAACGAGGGTGAGCAGTTCTTC. Amino acids: CASSSLAGGLNEGEQFF.

The J gene is TRBJ1-1, the V gene TRBV11-2; D is perhaps TRBD1 (5 bases). The CDR3 sequence is 14 residues long. The V end lost 4 bases, the J end lost 2 bases, and 11 bases lay between the germline ends. Germline assignment: CDR1 SGHAT and CDR2 FQNNGV. The CDR3 DNA is TGTGCCAGCAGCTGGGGGGGGGACAACACTGAAGCTTTCTTT. Translation gives CASSWGGDNTEAFF.

The CDR3: CASSLPGGETQYF. CDR3 DNA sequence: TGTGCCAGCAGTTTACCCGGAGGAGAGACCCAGTACTTC. The chain joins TRBV28 to TRBJ2-5; a weak D match, TRBD2 (5 bases). The V end lost 2 bases, the J end lost 4 bases, and 8 bases lay between the germline ends. Germline V gene data show CDR1 as MDHEN and CDR2 as SYDVKM. The CDR3 extends over 13 amino acids.

The rearrangement uses TRBV5-1 and TRBJ2-2; TRBD1 might be the D (5 bases). CDR3 length: 14 amino acids. CDR1 SGHRS and CDR2 YFSETQ come from the germline V gene. V was shortened by 0 bases and J by 7 bases, with 10 bases between the two germline ends. The CDR3 nucleotides are TGCGCCAGCAGCTTGGAAGGGGCGAACGGGGAGCTGTTTTTT. This encodes CASSLEGANGELFF.

The chain combines TRBV29-1 with TRBJ2-1; possible D gene TRBD2, 6 bases. Trimming stripped 6 bases from V and 10 bases from J, with 19 bases between. The V gene's germline CDR1 is SQVTM and CDR2 ANQGSEA. The CDR3 totals 13 residues. CDR3 bases: TGCAGCGTCACCGGGAGCAGCACGGGGGAGCAGTTCTTC. As protein: CSVTGSSTGEQFF.

J is TRBJ2-1 and V is TRBV7-9, with D perhaps TRBD2 (5 bases). In germline, CDR1 is SEHNR, CDR2 FQNEAQ (reference sequence). Trimming pared 3 bases from V and 9 bases from J, leaving 9 bases between. CDR3 size: 12 residues. The CDR3 here is CASSFEAGEQFF. CDR3 in DNA: TGTGCCAGCAGCTTTGAGGCGGGTGAGCAGTTCTTC.

This chain joins TRBV6-1 and TRBJ2-7; D remains ambiguous. CDR3 length: 13 residues. Trimming pared 4 bases from V and 2 bases from J, leaving 9 bases between. From germline, CDR1 is MNHNS and CDR2 SASEGT. This CDR3 reads CASSAGSTYEQYF. The DNA of the CDR3 is TGTGCCAGCAGTGCTGGATCGACCTACGAGCAGTACTTC.